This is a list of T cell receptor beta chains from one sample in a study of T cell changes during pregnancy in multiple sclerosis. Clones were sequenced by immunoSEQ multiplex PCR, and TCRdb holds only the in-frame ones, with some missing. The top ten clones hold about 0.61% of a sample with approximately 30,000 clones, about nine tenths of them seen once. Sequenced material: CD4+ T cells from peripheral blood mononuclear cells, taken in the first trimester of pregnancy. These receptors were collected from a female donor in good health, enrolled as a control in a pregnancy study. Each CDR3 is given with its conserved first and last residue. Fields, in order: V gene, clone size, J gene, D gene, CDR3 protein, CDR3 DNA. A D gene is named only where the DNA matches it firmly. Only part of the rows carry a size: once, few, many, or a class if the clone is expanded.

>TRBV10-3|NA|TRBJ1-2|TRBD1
CAISDSDRELGGYTF
TGTGCCATCAGTGATTCCGACAGGGAGTTAGGTGGCTACACCTTC
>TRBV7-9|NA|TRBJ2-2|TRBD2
CASRPHRGLAGSVTGELFF
TGTGCCAGCAGACCTCACCGGGGACTAGCGGGGTCGGTCACCGGGGAGCTGTTTTTT
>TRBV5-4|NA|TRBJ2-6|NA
CASRTDNAGANVLTF
TGTGCCAGCAGAACCGACAATGCTGGGGCCAACGTCCTGACTTTC
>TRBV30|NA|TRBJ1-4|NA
CAWSVHSATNEKLFF
TGTGCCTGGAGTGTACATAGCGCAACTAATGAAAAACTGTTTTTT
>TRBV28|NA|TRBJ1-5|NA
CASTTWGGSNQPQHF
TGTGCCAGCACCACTTGGGGGGGGAGCAATCAGCCCCAGCATTTT
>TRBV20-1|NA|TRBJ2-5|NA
CSASQQETQYF
TGCAGTGCTAGTCAACAAGAGACCCAGTACTTC
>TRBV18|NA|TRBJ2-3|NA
CASSPGSYTDTQYF
TGTGCCAGCTCACCGGGTAGCTACACAGATACGCAGTATTTT
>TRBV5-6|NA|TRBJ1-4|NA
CASSLDGGKGEKLFF
TGTGCCAGCAGCTTGGACGGGGGGAAGGGTGAAAAACTGTTTTTT
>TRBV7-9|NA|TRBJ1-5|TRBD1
CASSRTGENQPQHF
TGTGCCAGCAGCCGGACAGGGGAAAATCAGCCCCAGCATTTT
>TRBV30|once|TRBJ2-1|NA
CAWGDTGSGQFF
TGTGCCTGGGGGGACACGGGGTCAGGGCAGTTCTTC
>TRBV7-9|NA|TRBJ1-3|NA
CASSLGLNSGNTIYF
TGTGCCAGCAGCTTAGGACTGAACTCTGGAAACACCATATATTTT
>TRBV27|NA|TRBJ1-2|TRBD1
CASSLRQGGNYGYTF
TGTGCCAGCAGTTTAAGGCAGGGGGGTAACTATGGCTACACCTTC
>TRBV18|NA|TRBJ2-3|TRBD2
CASSRSGGSTDTQYF
TGTGCCAGCTCACGTAGCGGGGGGTCCACAGATACGCAGTATTTT
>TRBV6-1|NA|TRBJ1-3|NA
CASSEPGSGNTIYF
TGTGCCAGCAGTGAGCCGGGTTCTGGAAACACCATATATTTT
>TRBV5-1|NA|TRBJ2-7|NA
CASSFSGSRRDEQYF
TGCGCCAGCAGCTTTTCCGGGTCCCGCCGGGACGAGCAGTACTTC
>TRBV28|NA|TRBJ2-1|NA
CASSPSLGESNEQFF
TGTGCCAGCAGCCCGAGCCTCGGGGAAAGCAATGAGCAGTTCTTC
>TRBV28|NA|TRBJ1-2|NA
CASSFPQGSNYGYTF
TGTGCCAGCAGTTTCCCACAGGGTTCTAACTATGGCTACACCTTC
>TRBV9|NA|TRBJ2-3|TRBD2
CASSVSPGLAQTDTQYF
TGTGCCAGCAGCGTCTCTCCGGGACTAGCACAGACAGATACGCAGTATTTT
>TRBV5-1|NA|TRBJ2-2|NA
CASSLAQGNTGELFF
TGCGCCAGCAGCTTGGCACAGGGGAACACCGGGGAGCTGTTTTTT
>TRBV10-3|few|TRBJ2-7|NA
CAISDYRVPEQYF
TGTGCCATCAGTGACTACAGGGTTCCCGAGCAGTACTTC
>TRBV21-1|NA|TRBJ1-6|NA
CASSKWYLAGQGFALNSPLHF
TGTGCCAGCAGCAAATGGTATCTGGCAGGACAGGGGTTCGCATTGAATTCACCCCTCCACTTT
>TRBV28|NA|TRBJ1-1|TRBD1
CASMVRGLHTEAFF
TGTGCCAGCATGGTCAGGGGGCTACACACTGAAGCTTTCTTT
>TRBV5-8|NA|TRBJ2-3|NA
CASSWSGSTDTQYF
TGTGCCAGCAGCTGGAGCGGGAGCACAGATACGCAGTATTTT
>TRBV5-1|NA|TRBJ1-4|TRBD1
CASSLGQGLNEKLFF
TGCGCCAGCAGCTTGGGACAGGGGTTGAATGAAAAACTGTTTTTT
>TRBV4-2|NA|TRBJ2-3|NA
CASSQAEKGTDTQYF
TGTGCCAGCAGCCAAGCTGAAAAGGGGACAGATACGCAGTATTTT
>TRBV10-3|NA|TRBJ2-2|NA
CAIGSSGELFF
TGTGCCATCGGGAGCAGCGGGGAGCTGTTTTTT
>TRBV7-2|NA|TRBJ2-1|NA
CASSVLNEQFF
TGTGCCAGCAGCGTCCTAAATGAGCAGTTCTTC
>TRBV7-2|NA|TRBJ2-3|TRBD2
CASSPTRAGGTDTQYF
TGTGCCAGCAGCCCAACCAGAGCGGGAGGAACAGATACGCAGTATTTT
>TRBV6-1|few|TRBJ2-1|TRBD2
CASSEGASGGAEQFF
TGTGCCAGCAGTGAAGGTGCTAGCGGGGGGGCTGAGCAGTTCTTC
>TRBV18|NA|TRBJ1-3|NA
CASSRNGNSGNTIYF
TGTGCCAGCTCACGGAACGGGAACTCTGGAAACACCATATATTTT
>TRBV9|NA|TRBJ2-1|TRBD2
CASSVGAGDYNEQFF
TGTGCCAGCAGCGTAGGAGCGGGGGATTACAATGAGCAGTTCTTC
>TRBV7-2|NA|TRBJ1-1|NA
CASSLRHQGTEAFF
TGTGCCAGCAGCTTACGGCACCAGGGCACTGAAGCTTTCTTT
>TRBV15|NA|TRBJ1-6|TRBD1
CATSSGQGGSPLHF
TGTGCCACCAGCAGCGGACAGGGCGGTTCACCCCTCCACTTT
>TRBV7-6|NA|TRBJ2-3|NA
CASSLAPGNTDTQYF
TGTGCCAGCAGCTTAGCCCCCGGGAACACAGATACGCAGTATTTT
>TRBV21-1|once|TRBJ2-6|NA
CASSKAVMGDKWLAGANVLTF
TGTGCCAGCAGCAAAGCAGTAATGGGAGACAAGTGGCTGGCTGGGGCCAACGTCCTGACTTTC
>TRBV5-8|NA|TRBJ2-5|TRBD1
CASSNDPGQGSETQYF
TGTGCCAGCAGTAATGACCCGGGACAGGGGTCGGAGACCCAGTACTTC
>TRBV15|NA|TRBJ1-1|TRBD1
CATSREYNGDSEAFF
TGTGCCACCAGCAGAGAATATAATGGGGACAGCGAAGCTTTCTTT
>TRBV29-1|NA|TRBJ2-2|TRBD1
CCAGTGDGELFF
TGCTGCGCCGGGACAGGGGACGGGGAGCTGTTTTTT
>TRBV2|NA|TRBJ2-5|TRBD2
CASSFSGGLEGTQYF
TGTGCCAGCAGTTTTAGCGGGGGTCTAGAAGGGACCCAGTACTTC
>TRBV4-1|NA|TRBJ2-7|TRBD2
CASSKTSGADKDEQYF
TGCGCCAGCAGCAAGACTAGCGGGGCCGACAAGGACGAGCAGTACTTC
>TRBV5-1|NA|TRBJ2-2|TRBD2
CASSTLAGDMVGELFF
TGCGCCAGCAGCACTCTAGCGGGAGACATGGTCGGGGAGCTGTTTTTT
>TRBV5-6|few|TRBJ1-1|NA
CASSSLATGNTEAFF
TGTGCCAGCAGCTCCTTAGCGACAGGGAACACTGAAGCTTTCTTT
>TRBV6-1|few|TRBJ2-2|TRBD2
CASSGLGLAGAGELFF
TGTGCCAGCAGTGGCCTGGGACTAGCGGGAGCCGGGGAGCTGTTTTTT
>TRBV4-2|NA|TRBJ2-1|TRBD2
CASSQSTGTSGVLHREQFF
TGTGCCAGCAGCCAGTCCACCGGGACTAGCGGGGTGTTACATCGTGAGCAGTTCTTC
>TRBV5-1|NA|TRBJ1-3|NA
CASSFDSGNTIYF
TGCGCCAGCAGCTTCGACAGCGGAAACACCATATATTTT
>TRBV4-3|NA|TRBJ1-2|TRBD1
CASSRTGEVHYGYTF
TGCGCCAGCAGCCGGACAGGGGAAGTCCACTATGGCTACACCTTC
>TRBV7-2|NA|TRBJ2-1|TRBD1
CASSLQGADEQFF
TGTGCCAGCAGCCTCCAGGGGGCGGATGAGCAGTTCTTC
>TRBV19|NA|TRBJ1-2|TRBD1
CASSMGQNAGYTF
TGTGCCAGTAGTATGGGACAGAATGCCGGCTACACCTTC
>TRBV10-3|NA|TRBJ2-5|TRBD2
CAIKPGDSGGRLETQYF
TGTGCCATCAAACCGGGGGACAGCGGGGGGAGGTTGGAGACCCAGTACTTC